Described below is a single T cell receptor beta chain sequence and its context. The antigen is unknown. The data were obtained in a study of blood T cells in healthy people across ages. General observations from the study: The lack of PBMC sorting stopped any conclusive naive versus antigen-experienced comparison.

For the second PCR, which ran for about 7 to 11 cycles, a sample-barcoded 5' primer and a J-beta primer mix were used. TCRdb ran MiXCR on the 5' RACE reads and lists one entry per CDR3 protein. The sample shows around 1,000,000 distinct CDR3 sequences, less than 25% of them seen only once. The CDR3 consists of 16 residues. The V segment lost 4 bases and the J segment 2 bases; nucleotides outside the gene matches: 7. CDR1 SGDLS and CDR2 YYNGEE come from the germline V gene. These same records also appear under a second study, on T cells of mothers and their children. As that report states: At a sensitivity of approximately 100 clones per million clonotypes, no persistent microchimeric T cell clones appeared.

The sample was blood. The receptor comes from a girl aged 2 to 10 in good health. The rearrangement links TRBV9 to TRBJ2-5; 11 bases agree with TRBD2. CDR3 in DNA: TGTGCCAGCAGCCAACCGGGGACTAGCGGTCAAGAGACCCAGTACTTC. Translation: CASSQPGTSGQETQYF. Looking up the rest from reference TRBV9 and TRBJ2-5 gives the full variable domain: DSGVTQTPKHLITATGQRVTLRCSPRSGDLSVYWYQQSLDQGLQFLIQYYNGEERAKGNILERFSAQQFPDLHSELNLSSLELGDSALYFCASSQPGTSGQETQYFGPGTRLLVL.